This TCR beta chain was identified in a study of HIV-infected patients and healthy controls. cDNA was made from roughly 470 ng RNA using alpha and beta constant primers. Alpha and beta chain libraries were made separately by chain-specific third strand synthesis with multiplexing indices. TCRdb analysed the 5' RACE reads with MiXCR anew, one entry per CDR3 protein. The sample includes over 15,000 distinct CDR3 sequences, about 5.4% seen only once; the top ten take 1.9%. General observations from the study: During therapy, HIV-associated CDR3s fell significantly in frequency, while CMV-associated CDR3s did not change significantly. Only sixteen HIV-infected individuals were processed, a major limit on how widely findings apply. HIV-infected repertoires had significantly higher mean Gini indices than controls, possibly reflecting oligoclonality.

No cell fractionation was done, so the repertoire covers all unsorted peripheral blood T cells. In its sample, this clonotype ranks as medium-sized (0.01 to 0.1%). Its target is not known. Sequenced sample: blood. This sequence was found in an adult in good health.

CDR3 protein: CSAGGGRGYTF. The CDR3 region has the DNA TGCAGTGCTGGAGGGGGGAGGGGCTACACCTTC. The chain is built from TRBV20-1 and TRBJ1-2; D is perhaps TRBD1 (6 bases). Germline V gives CDR1 DFQATT, CDR2 SNEGSKA (reference sequence). The germline V and J ends were trimmed by 5 bases and 8 bases, with 12 bases remaining between them. The CDR3 runs to 11 residues.